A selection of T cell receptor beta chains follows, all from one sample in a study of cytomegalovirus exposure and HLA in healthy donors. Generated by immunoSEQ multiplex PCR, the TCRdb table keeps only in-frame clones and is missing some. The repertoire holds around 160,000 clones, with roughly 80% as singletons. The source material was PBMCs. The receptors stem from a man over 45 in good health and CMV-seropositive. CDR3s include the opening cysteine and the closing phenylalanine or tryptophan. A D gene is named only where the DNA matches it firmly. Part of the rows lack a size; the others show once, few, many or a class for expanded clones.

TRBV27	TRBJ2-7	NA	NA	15	TGTGCCAGCAGTTTAGGGGCAGACTCTTCCTACGAGCAGTACTTC	CASSLGADSSYEQYF
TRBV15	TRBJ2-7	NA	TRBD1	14	TGTGCCACCAGCAATCAAGGGGGCAGCTACGAGCAGTACTTC	CATSNQGGSYEQYF
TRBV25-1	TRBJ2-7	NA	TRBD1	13	TGTGCCAGCTCCGACAGGGGCCACTACGAGCAGTACTTC	CASSDRGHYEQYF
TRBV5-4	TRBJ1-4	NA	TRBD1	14	TGTGCCAGCACCACCCAGGGGGCGAGGGAAAAACTGTTTTTT	CASTTQGAREKLFF
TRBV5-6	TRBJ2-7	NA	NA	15	TGTGCCAGCAGCTTGGCCAGGTTAGCGGACTACGAGCAGTACTTC	CASSLARLADYEQYF
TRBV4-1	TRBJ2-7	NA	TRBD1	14	TGCGCCAGCAGCCAAGGCAGGGGGACCTACGAGCAGTACTTC	CASSQGRGTYEQYF
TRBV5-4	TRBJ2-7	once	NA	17	TGTGCCAGCAGCTACTCCCTAGGCCTACCGACCCTCTACGAGCAGTACTTC	CASSYSLGLPTLYEQYF
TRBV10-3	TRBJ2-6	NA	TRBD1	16	TGTGCCAGCGGGACAGGGCTCAGTTCGGGGGCCAACGTCCTGACTTTC	CASGTGLSSGANVLTF
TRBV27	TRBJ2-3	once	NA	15	TGTGCCAGCAGCCTGGCAGGGGCGAGCACAGATACGCAGTATTTT	CASSLAGASTDTQYF
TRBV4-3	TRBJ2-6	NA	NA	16	TGCGCCAGCAGCCGCATAGGGGGTACTGGGGCCAACGTCCTGACTTTC	CASSRIGGTGANVLTF
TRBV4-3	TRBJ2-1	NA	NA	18	TGCGCCAGCAGCCAAGAGGTAGCCGCATCCGTGGGCTACAATGAGCAGTTCTTC	CASSQEVAASVGYNEQFF
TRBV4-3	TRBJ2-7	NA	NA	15	TGCGCCAGCAGCCAAGGGCCACAGGGTTCCTACGAGCAGTACTTC	CASSQGPQGSYEQYF
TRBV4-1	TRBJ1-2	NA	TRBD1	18	TGCGCCAGCAGCCATGTACCGGGACAGGGGGATGCTAACTATGGCTACACCTTC	CASSHVPGQGDANYGYTF
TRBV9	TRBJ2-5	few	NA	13	TGTGCCAGCAGCGTAGGCCAGCGCGGGACCCAGTACTTC	CASSVGQRGTQYF
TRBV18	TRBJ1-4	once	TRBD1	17	TGTGCCAGCTCACCGGGACAGCTATCTACAACTAATGAAAAACTGTTTTTT	CASSPGQLSTTNEKLFF
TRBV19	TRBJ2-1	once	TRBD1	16	TGTGCCAGTAGTAAGTCCGGGACAGGGCTTTACAATGAGCAGTTCTTC	CASSKSGTGLYNEQFF
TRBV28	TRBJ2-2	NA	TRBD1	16	TGTGCCAGCAGTTTAGGGGGGACAGGGATTGCCGGGGAGCTGTTTTTT	CASSLGGTGIAGELFF
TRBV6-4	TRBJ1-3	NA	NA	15	TGTGCCAGCAGGACCATAGGAGTCTCTGGAAACACCATATATTTT	CASRTIGVSGNTIYF
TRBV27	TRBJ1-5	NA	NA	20	TGTGCCAGCAGTTTAAACCTGGGCACGTCCCGTGTCTATAGCAATCAGCCCCAGCATTTT	CASSLNLGTSRVYSNQPQHF
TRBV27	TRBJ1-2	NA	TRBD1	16	TGTGCCAGCAGTGCTAGCCTTGGACAGGGCATTTATGGCTACACCTTC	CASSASLGQGIYGYTF